This is a list of T cell receptor beta chains from one sample in a study of T cell changes during pregnancy in multiple sclerosis. Some clones are missing from TCRdb's copy, which holds only in-frame ones; the method was immunoSEQ multiplex PCR. The data hold 50,000 to 80,000 clones, with roughly 91% observed a single time. Sequenced material: CD8+ T cells from peripheral blood mononuclear cells, taken before pregnancy. The receptors here all came from a female donor with multiple sclerosis, enrolled in a pregnancy study. Each CDR3 is given with its conserved first and last residue. Fields, in order: V gene, D gene, J gene, clone size, CDR3 protein, CDR3 DNA. The D gene is left open where the match is weak. Size is omitted from some rows. Given values are once, few, many or a class for expanded clones.

V gene: TRBV27
D gene: TRBD1
J gene: TRBJ1-1
clone size: NA
CDR3 protein: CASSFAGGTEAFF
CDR3 DNA: TGTGCCAGCAGTTTCGCAGGGGGCACTGAAGCTTTCTTT

V gene: TRBV6-4
D gene: NA
J gene: TRBJ2-1
clone size: NA
CDR3 protein: CASSGIGGEQFF
CDR3 DNA: TGTGCCAGCAGTGGTATCGGAGGTGAGCAGTTCTTC

V gene: TRBV6-5
D gene: NA
J gene: TRBJ2-2
clone size: NA
CDR3 protein: CALKTGTGELFF
CDR3 DNA: TGTGCCTTGAAGACGGGCACCGGGGAGCTGTTTTTT

V gene: TRBV2
D gene: TRBD1
J gene: TRBJ2-7
clone size: NA
CDR3 protein: CASKGQGNYYEQYF
CDR3 DNA: TGTGCCAGCAAGGGACAGGGCAACTACTACGAGCAGTACTTC

V gene: TRBV13
D gene: TRBD1
J gene: TRBJ1-1
clone size: NA
CDR3 protein: CASSLGGQNEWTEAFF
CDR3 DNA: TGTGCCAGCAGCTTAGGGGGACAGAATGAATGGACTGAAGCTTTCTTT

V gene: TRBV2
D gene: TRBD2
J gene: TRBJ2-5
clone size: once
CDR3 protein: CASGGERKTQYF
CDR3 DNA: TGTGCCAGCGGGGGGGAGCGTAAGACCCAGTACTTC

V gene: TRBV7-9
D gene: NA
J gene: TRBJ2-7
clone size: NA
CDR3 protein: CASSQDSYEQYF
CDR3 DNA: TGTGCCAGCAGCCAAGACAGCTACGAGCAGTACTTC

V gene: TRBV10-3
D gene: TRBD1
J gene: TRBJ1-3
clone size: NA
CDR3 protein: CAISVSGGDGNTIYF
CDR3 DNA: TGTGCCATCAGTGTCTCAGGGGGCGACGGAAACACCATATATTTT

V gene: TRBV19
D gene: NA
J gene: TRBJ1-2
clone size: once
CDR3 protein: CASSISAGNGYTF
CDR3 DNA: TGTGCCAGTAGTATCTCCGCCGGGAATGGCTACACCTTC

V gene: TRBV4-1
D gene: TRBD1
J gene: TRBJ2-7
clone size: once
CDR3 protein: CASSQEGTGKNDEQYF
CDR3 DNA: TGCGCCAGCAGCCAAGAAGGGACAGGGAAAAACGACGAGCAGTACTTC

V gene: TRBV7-8
D gene: NA
J gene: TRBJ1-5
clone size: NA
CDR3 protein: CASSQAGPQHF
CDR3 DNA: TGTGCCAGCAGCCAGGCCGGGCCCCAGCATTTT

V gene: TRBV27
D gene: NA
J gene: TRBJ1-5
clone size: NA
CDR3 protein: CASSPVTGINQPQHF
CDR3 DNA: TGTGCCAGCAGTCCCGTAACAGGGATCAATCAGCCCCAGCATTTT

V gene: TRBV15
D gene: NA
J gene: TRBJ1-1
clone size: once
CDR3 protein: CATSRESGTNTEAFF
CDR3 DNA: TGTGCCACCAGCAGAGAGTCAGGAACGAACACTGAAGCTTTCTTT

V gene: TRBV4-1
D gene: NA
J gene: TRBJ2-5
clone size: NA
CDR3 protein: CASSHSTGYQETQYF
CDR3 DNA: TGCGCCAGCAGCCACTCGACCGGGTACCAAGAGACCCAGTACTTC

V gene: TRBV27
D gene: TRBD1
J gene: TRBJ2-7
clone size: NA
CDR3 protein: CASSWTGNSYEQYF
CDR3 DNA: TGTGCCAGCAGTTGGACAGGGAACAGCTACGAGCAGTACTTC

V gene: TRBV2
D gene: TRBD1
J gene: TRBJ2-6
clone size: NA
CDR3 protein: CASSETGGTGANVLTF
CDR3 DNA: TGTGCCAGCAGTGAAACAGGGGGTACTGGGGCCAACGTCCTGACTTTC

V gene: TRBV19
D gene: NA
J gene: TRBJ1-5
clone size: NA
CDR3 protein: CASSIVLGEGSQPQHF
CDR3 DNA: TGTGCCAGTAGTATAGTATTAGGGGAAGGAAGTCAGCCCCAGCATTTT

V gene: TRBV29-1
D gene: NA
J gene: TRBJ1-2
clone size: NA
CDR3 protein: CSVADISNYGYTF
CDR3 DNA: TGCAGCGTTGCGGACATCTCTAACTATGGCTACACCTTC

V gene: TRBV11-2
D gene: NA
J gene: TRBJ2-7
clone size: NA
CDR3 protein: CASSDIGDSYYEQYF
CDR3 DNA: TGTGCCAGCAGCGACATCGGGGACTCCTACTACGAGCAGTACTTC

V gene: TRBV9
D gene: NA
J gene: TRBJ1-4
clone size: NA
CDR3 protein: CASSVQGGVNEKLFF
CDR3 DNA: TGTGCCAGCAGCGTACAGGGAGGGGTAAATGAAAAACTGTTTTTT

V gene: TRBV19
D gene: NA
J gene: TRBJ2-7
clone size: NA
CDR3 protein: CASSIADSYEQYF
CDR3 DNA: TGTGCCAGTAGTATTGCGGATTCCTACGAGCAGTACTTC

V gene: TRBV7-8
D gene: TRBD1
J gene: TRBJ1-1
clone size: NA
CDR3 protein: CASRQDRVGTEAFF
CDR3 DNA: TGTGCCAGCAGGCAAGACAGGGTCGGCACTGAAGCTTTCTTT

V gene: TRBV5-6
D gene: NA
J gene: TRBJ2-3
clone size: once
CDR3 protein: CASSLGGDGDTQYF
CDR3 DNA: TGTGCCAGCAGCTTGGGCGGGGACGGAGATACGCAGTATTTT

V gene: TRBV7-2
D gene: TRBD1
J gene: TRBJ2-2
clone size: NA
CDR3 protein: CASSLALLTGGSGELFF
CDR3 DNA: TGTGCCAGCAGCTTAGCGCTTCTGACAGGGGGGTCCGGGGAGCTGTTTTTT

V gene: TRBV7-9
D gene: TRBD2
J gene: TRBJ2-1
clone size: NA
CDR3 protein: CASSLTAGVSREEQFF
CDR3 DNA: TGTGCCAGCAGCTTAACAGCGGGGGTCAGCCGGGAAGAGCAGTTCTTC

V gene: TRBV7-9
D gene: NA
J gene: TRBJ1-1
clone size: NA
CDR3 protein: CASSFPLGGKNTEAFF
CDR3 DNA: TGTGCCAGCAGCTTCCCCCTGGGAGGGAAAAACACTGAAGCTTTCTTT

V gene: TRBV14
D gene: TRBD1
J gene: TRBJ1-1
clone size: NA
CDR3 protein: CASSQVAGTGGPVENTEAFF
CDR3 DNA: TGTGCCAGCAGCCAAGTTGCCGGGACAGGGGGTCCGGTGGAGAACACTGAAGCTTTCTTT

V gene: TRBV6-5
D gene: NA
J gene: TRBJ1-6
clone size: few
CDR3 protein: CASSYSAGYGSPLHF
CDR3 DNA: TGTGCCAGCAGTTACTCGGCAGGGTACGGTTCACCCCTCCACTTT

V gene: TRBV7-8
D gene: TRBD1
J gene: TRBJ1-1
clone size: NA
CDR3 protein: CASSLKGASAWAFF
CDR3 DNA: TGTGCCAGCAGCTTAAAGGGGGCTTCGGCCTGGGCTTTCTTT

V gene: TRBV27
D gene: TRBD1
J gene: TRBJ1-2
clone size: few
CDR3 protein: CASSFTGGNYGYTF
CDR3 DNA: TGTGCCAGCAGTTTTACAGGGGGAAACTATGGCTACACCTTC

V gene: TRBV7-2
D gene: TRBD2
J gene: TRBJ2-7
clone size: NA
CDR3 protein: CASSFGGGSSYEQYF
CDR3 DNA: TGTGCCAGCAGCTTCGGCGGGGGGTCCTCCTACGAGCAGTACTTC

V gene: TRBV4-2
D gene: NA
J gene: TRBJ2-1
clone size: NA
CDR3 protein: CASRGDSSYNEQFF
CDR3 DNA: TGTGCCAGCAGGGGGGACTCTTCCTACAATGAGCAGTTCTTC

V gene: TRBV7-9
D gene: TRBD2
J gene: TRBJ2-3
clone size: NA
CDR3 protein: CASSLELTSGGTDTQYF
CDR3 DNA: TGTGCCAGCAGCTTAGAATTGACTAGCGGGGGGACAGATACGCAGTATTTT

V gene: TRBV30
D gene: TRBD1
J gene: TRBJ2-7
clone size: NA
CDR3 protein: CAWSHGQGGYEQYF
CDR3 DNA: TGTGCCTGGAGTCACGGACAGGGGGGCTACGAGCAGTACTTC

V gene: TRBV27
D gene: NA
J gene: TRBJ1-6
clone size: NA
CDR3 protein: CASRLGGTNSPLHF
CDR3 DNA: TGTGCCAGCCGCCTGGGAGGGACGAATTCACCCCTCCACTTT

V gene: TRBV7-3
D gene: NA
J gene: TRBJ2-2
clone size: once
CDR3 protein: CASSASGVGELFF
CDR3 DNA: TGTGCCAGCAGCGCCTCAGGCGTCGGGGAGCTGTTTTTT

V gene: TRBV9
D gene: TRBD1
J gene: TRBJ2-2
clone size: NA
CDR3 protein: CASSVDRANTGELFF
CDR3 DNA: TGTGCCAGCAGCGTGGACAGGGCGAACACCGGGGAGCTGTTTTTT

V gene: TRBV6-6
D gene: NA
J gene: TRBJ2-7
clone size: NA
CDR3 protein: CASIDSSYEQYF
CDR3 DNA: TGTGCCAGCATCGACAGTTCCTACGAGCAGTACTTC

V gene: TRBV5-4
D gene: NA
J gene: TRBJ1-1
clone size: NA
CDR3 protein: CASSSSIAVTGGTEAFF
CDR3 DNA: TGTGCCAGCAGCTCCTCTATTGCTGTTACGGGGGGGACTGAAGCTTTCTTT

V gene: TRBV7-2
D gene: TRBD1
J gene: TRBJ2-7
clone size: NA
CDR3 protein: CASSLGGQTAYEQYF
CDR3 DNA: TGTGCCAGCAGCTTAGGGGGACAGACCGCTTACGAGCAGTACTTC

V gene: TRBV6-1
D gene: TRBD1
J gene: TRBJ1-2
clone size: few
CDR3 protein: CASSEESTGAHGYTF
CDR3 DNA: TGTGCCAGCAGTGAAGAATCGACAGGGGCTCATGGCTACACCTTC

V gene: TRBV15
D gene: TRBD2
J gene: TRBJ2-1
clone size: NA
CDR3 protein: CATMSGGALNEQFF
CDR3 DNA: TGTGCCACCATGAGCGGGGGGGCCCTGAATGAGCAGTTCTTC